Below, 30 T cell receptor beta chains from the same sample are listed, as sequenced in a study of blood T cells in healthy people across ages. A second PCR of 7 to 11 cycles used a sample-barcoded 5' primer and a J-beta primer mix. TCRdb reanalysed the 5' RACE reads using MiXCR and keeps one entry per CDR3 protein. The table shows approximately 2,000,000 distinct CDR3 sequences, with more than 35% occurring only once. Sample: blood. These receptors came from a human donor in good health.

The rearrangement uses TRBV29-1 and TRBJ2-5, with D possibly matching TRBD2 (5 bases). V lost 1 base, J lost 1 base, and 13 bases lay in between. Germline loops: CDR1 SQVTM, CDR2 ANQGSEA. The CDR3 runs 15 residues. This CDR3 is CSVEVRMGVQETQYF. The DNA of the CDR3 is TGCAGCGTTGAAGTAAGGATGGGAGTCCAAGAGACCCAGTACTTC.

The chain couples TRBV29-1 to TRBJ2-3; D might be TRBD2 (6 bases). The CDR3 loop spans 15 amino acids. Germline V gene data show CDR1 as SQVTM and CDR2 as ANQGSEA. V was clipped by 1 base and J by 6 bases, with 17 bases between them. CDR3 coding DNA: TGCAGCGTTGAAGGTAGCGGAGAGGTGGGGGATACGCAGTATTTT. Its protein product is CSVEGSGEVGDTQYF.

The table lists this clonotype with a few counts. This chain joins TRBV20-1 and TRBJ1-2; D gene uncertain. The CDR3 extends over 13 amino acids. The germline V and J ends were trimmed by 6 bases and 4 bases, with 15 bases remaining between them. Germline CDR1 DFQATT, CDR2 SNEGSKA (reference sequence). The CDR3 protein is CSAPPNRGYGYTF. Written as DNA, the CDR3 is TGCAGTGCCCCCCCCAACCGGGGCTATGGCTACACCTTC.

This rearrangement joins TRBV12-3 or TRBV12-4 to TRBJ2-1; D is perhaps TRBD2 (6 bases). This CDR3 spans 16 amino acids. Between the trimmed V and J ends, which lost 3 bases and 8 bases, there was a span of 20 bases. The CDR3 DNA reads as TGTGCCAGCAGTTTCTTAGCGGCCACCACCTATGATGAGCAGTTCTTC. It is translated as CASSFLAATTYDEQFF.

CDR3 bases: TGTGCCAGCCAGCAGGGGCGAGGCAATCAGCCCCAGCATTTT. Its protein is CASQQGRGNQPQHF. The chain is built from TRBV12-3 or TRBV12-4 and TRBJ1-5; TRBD1 might be the D (6 bases). The CDR3 runs 14 residues. V was cut by 8 bases and J by 2 bases, with 13 bases left in between.

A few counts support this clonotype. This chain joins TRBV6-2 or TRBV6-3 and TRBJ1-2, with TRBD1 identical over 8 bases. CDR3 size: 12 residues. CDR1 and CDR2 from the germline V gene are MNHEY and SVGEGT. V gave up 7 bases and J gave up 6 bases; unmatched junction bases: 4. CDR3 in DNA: TGTGCCAGCAAGGACAGGGTTGATGGCTACACCTTC. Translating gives CASKDRVDGYTF.

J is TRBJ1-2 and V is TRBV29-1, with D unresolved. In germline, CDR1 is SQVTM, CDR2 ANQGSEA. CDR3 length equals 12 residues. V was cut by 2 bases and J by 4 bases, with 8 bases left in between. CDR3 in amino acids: CSVEIRTYGYTF. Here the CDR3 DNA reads TGCAGCGTTGAAATTAGGACCTATGGCTACACCTTC.

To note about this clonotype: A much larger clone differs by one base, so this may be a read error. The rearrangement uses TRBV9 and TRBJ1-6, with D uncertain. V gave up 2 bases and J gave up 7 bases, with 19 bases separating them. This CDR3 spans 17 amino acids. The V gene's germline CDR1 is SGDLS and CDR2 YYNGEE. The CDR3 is CASSVTDSDRLNSPLHF. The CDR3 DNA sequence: TGTGCCAGCAGCGTTACCGACTCGGACCGCCTAAATTCACCCCTCCACTTT.

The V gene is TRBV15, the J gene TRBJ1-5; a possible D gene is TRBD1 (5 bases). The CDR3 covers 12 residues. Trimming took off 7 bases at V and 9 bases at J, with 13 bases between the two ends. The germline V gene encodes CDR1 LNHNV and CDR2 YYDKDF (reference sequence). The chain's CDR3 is CATIGGERPQHF. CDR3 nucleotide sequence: TGTGCCACCATTGGGGGAGAGCGGCCCCAGCATTTT.

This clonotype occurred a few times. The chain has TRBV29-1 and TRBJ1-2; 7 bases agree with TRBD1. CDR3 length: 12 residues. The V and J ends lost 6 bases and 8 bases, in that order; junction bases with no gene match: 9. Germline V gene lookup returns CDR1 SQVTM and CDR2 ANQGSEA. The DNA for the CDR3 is TGCAGCGTGGGCGACAGGGCGCGAGGCTACACCTTC. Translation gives CSVGDRARGYTF.

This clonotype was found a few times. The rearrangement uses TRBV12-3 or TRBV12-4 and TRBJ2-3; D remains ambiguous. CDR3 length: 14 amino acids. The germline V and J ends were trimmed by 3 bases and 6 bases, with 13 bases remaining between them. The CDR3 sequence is CASSFYRVGDTQYF. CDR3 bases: TGTGCCAGCAGTTTCTATAGGGTGGGTGATACGCAGTATTTT.

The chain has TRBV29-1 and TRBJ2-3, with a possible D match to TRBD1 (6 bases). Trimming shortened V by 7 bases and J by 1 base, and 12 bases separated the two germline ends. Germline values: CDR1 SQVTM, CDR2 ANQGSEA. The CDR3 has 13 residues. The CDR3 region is CSDPGHCTDTQYF. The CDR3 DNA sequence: TGCAGCGACCCGGGACATTGCACAGATACGCAGTATTTT.

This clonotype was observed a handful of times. CDR3 residues: CSVLTGKQYEQYF. The CDR3 DNA reads as TGCAGCGTATTGACAGGGAAGCAATACGAGCAGTACTTC. The chain recombines TRBV29-1 with TRBJ2-7; TRBD1 agrees at 7 bases. The germline gives CDR1 SQVTM, CDR2 ANQGSEA. This CDR3 contains 13 residues. After removal of 6 bases from V and 4 bases from J, the junction contained 9 bases not matched to a gene.

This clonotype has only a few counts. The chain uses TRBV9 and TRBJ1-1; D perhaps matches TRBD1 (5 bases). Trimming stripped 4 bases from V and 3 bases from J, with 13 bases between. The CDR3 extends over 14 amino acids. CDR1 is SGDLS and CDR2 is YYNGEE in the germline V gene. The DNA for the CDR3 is TGTGCCAGCAGCCCTTGGGACGCGGACACTGAAGCTTTCTTT. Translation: CASSPWDADTEAFF.

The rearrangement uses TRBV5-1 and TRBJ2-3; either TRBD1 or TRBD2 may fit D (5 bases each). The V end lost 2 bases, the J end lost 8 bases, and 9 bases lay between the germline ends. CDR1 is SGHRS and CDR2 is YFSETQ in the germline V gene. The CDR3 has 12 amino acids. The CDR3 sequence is CASSFERGTQYF. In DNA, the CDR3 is TGCGCCAGCAGCTTTGAGAGGGGTACGCAGTATTTT. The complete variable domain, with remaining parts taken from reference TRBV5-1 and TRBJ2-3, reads KAGVTQTPRYLIKTRGQQVTLSCSPISGHRSVSWYQQTPGQGLQFLFEYFSETQRNKGNFPGRFSGRQFSNSRSEMNVSTLELGDSALYLCASSFERGTQYFGPGTRLTVL.

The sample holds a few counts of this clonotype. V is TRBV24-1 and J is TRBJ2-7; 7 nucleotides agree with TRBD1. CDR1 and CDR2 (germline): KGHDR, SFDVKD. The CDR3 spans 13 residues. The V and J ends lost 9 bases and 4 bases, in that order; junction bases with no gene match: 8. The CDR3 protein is CATGTGEGYEQYF. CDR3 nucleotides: TGTGCCACCGGTACAGGGGAAGGGTACGAGCAGTACTTC.

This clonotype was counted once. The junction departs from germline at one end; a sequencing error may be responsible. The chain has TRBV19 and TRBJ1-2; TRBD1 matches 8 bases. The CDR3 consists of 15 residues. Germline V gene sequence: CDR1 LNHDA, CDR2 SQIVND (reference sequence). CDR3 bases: TGTGCCGGTAGTAAGGCCCCGGACAGGGAGGATGGCTACACCTTC. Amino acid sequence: CAGSKAPDREDGYTF.

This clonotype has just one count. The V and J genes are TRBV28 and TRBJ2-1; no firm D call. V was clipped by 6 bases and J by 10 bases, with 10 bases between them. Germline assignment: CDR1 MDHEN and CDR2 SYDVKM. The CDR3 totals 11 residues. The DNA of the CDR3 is TGTGCCAGCAGAAATCCCTACGAGCAGTTCTTC. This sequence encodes CASRNPYEQFF. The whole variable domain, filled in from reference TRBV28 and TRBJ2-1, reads DVKVTQSSRYLVKRTGEKVFLECVQDMDHENMFWYRQDPGLGLRLIYFSYDVKMKEKGDIPEGYSVSREKKERFSLILESASTNQTSMYLCASRNPYEQFFGPGTRLTVL.

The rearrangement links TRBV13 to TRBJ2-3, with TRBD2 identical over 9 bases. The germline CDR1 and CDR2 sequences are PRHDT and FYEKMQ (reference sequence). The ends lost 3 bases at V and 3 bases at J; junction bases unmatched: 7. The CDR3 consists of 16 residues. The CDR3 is CASSFFSGGLTDTQYF. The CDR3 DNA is TGTGCCAGCAGCTTTTTCAGCGGGGGGTTGACAGATACGCAGTATTTT.

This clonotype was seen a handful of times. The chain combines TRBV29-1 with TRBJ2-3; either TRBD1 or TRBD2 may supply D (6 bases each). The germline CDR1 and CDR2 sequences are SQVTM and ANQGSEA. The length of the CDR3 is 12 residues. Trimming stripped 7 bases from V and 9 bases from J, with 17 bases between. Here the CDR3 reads CSAPSWGATQYF. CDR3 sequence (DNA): TGCAGCGCCCCTTCGTGGGGGGCAACGCAGTATTTT.

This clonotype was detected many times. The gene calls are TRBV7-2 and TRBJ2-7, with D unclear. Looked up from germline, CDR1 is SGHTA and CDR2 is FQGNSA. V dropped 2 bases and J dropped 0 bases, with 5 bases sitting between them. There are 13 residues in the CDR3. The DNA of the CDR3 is TGTGCCAGCAGCTTATTCAACTCCTACGAGCAGTACTTC. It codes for CASSLFNSYEQYF.

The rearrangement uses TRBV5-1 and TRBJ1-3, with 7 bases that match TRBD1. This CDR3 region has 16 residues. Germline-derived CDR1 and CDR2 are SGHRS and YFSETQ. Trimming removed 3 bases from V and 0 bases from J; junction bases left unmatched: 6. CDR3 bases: TGCGCCAGCAGCTGGACAGGTCCTTCCTCTGGAAACACCATATATTTT. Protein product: CASSWTGPSSGNTIYF.

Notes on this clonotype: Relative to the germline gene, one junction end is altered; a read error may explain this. CDR3 in DNA: TGTGCCGGCAGCTTGTTTTCAATAGATCCCTACGAGCAGTGCTTC. Protein product: CAGSLFSIDPYEQCF. This rearrangement joins TRBV5-6 to TRBJ2-5; D remains ambiguous. This CDR3 is built from 15 residues. From germline, CDR1 is SGHDT and CDR2 YYEEEE.

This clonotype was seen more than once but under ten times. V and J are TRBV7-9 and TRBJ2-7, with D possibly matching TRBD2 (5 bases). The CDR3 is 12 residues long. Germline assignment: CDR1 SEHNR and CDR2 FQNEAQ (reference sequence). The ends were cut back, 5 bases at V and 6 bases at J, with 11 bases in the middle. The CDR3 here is CASSTDWLEQYF. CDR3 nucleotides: TGTGCCAGCAGCACGGACTGGCTCGAGCAGTACTTC.

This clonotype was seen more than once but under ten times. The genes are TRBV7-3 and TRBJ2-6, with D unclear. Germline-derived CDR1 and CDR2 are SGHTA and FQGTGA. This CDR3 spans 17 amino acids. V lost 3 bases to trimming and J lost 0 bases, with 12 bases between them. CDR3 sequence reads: CASSFDGVSSGANVLTF. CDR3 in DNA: TGTGCCAGCAGCTTTGATGGGGTTTCCTCTGGGGCCAACGTCCTGACTTTC. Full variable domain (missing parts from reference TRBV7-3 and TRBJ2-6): GAGVSQTPSNKVTEKGKYVELRCDPISGHTALYWYRQSLGQGPEFLIYFQGTGAADDSGLPNDRFFAVRPEGSVSTLKIQRTERGDSAVYLCASSFDGVSSGANVLTFGAGSRLTVL.

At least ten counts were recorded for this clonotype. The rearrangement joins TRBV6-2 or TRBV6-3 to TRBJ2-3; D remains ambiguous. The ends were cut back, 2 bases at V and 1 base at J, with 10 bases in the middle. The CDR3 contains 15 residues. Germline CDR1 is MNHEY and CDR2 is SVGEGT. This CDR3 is CASSYPLLGTDTQYF. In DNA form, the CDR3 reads TGTGCCAGCAGTTACCCGCTTCTTGGCACAGATACGCAGTATTTT.

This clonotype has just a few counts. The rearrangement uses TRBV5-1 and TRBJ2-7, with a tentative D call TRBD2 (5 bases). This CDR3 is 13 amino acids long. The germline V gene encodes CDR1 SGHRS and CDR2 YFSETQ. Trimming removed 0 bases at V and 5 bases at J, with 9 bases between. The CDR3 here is CASSLVGDHEQYF. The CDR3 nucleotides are TGCGCCAGCAGCTTGGTCGGGGATCACGAGCAGTACTTC.

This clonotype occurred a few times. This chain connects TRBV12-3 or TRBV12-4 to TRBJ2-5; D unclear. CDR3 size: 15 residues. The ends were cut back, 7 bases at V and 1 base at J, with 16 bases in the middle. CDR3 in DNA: TGTGCCAGCATGAGTGGTGAACACGTCCAAGAGACCCAGTACTTC. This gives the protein CASMSGEHVQETQYF.

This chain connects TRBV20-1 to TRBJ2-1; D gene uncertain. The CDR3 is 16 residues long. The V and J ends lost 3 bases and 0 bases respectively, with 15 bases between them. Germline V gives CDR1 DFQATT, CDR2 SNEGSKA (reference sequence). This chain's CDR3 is CSARFSGPSSYNEQFF. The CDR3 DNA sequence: TGCAGTGCTAGGTTTTCGGGCCCGAGCTCCTACAATGAGCAGTTCTTC.

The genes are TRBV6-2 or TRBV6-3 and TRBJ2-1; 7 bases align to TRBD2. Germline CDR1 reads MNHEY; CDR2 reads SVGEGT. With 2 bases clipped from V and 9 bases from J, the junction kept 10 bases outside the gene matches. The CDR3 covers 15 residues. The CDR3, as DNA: TGTGCCAGCAGTTACGGCGGGGGACCCCAGGGTGAGCAGTTCTTC. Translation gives CASSYGGGPQGEQFF.